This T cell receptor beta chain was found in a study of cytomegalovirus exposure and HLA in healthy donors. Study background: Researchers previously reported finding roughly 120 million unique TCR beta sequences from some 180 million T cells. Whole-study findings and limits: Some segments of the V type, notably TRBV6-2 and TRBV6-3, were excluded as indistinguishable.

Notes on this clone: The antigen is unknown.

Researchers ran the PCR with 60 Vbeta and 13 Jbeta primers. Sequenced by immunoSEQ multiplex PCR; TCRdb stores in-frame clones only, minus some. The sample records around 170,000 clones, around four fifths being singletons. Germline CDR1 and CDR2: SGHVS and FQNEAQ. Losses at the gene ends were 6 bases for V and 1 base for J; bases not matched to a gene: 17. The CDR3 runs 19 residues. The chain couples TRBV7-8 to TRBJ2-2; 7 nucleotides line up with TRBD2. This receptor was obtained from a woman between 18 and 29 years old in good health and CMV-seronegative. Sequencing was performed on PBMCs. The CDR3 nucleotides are TGTGCCAGCAGGCCTATGACGTCTAGCGGTGTGCTGAACACCGGGGAGCTGTTTTTT. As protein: CASRPMTSSGVLNTGELFF.